The 30 T cell receptor beta chains presented below share a single source sample, sequenced in a study of PD-1 blockade in mismatch repair-deficient tumors. TCRdb keeps only in-frame clones here, not all; method: immunoSEQ multiplex PCR. The sample lists some 70,000 clones, around 73% occurring once. Sample: peripheral blood, taken 2 weeks after starting pembrolizumab. The receptors come from an adult with mismatch repair-deficient cancer.

The V gene is TRBV27, the J gene TRBJ2-1, with TRBD2 identical over 12 bases. This CDR3 is built from 15 residues. Germline CDR1 is MNHEY and CDR2 is SMNVEV (reference sequence). Unmatched junction bases numbered 4, after V lost 2 bases and J lost 8 bases. CDR3 in amino acids: CASSLRLAGVDEQFF. CDR3 bases: TGTGCCAGCAGTTTAAGACTAGCGGGAGTGGATGAGCAGTTCTTC.

For the CDR3, the DNA is TGTGCCAGCAGTTTATACCTCTCCTACAATGAGCAGTTCTTC. As protein: CASSLYLSYNEQFF. The chain links TRBV27 to TRBJ2-1; D remains unclear. CDR1 is MNHEY, CDR2 SMNVEV, per germline (reference sequence). This CDR3 spans 14 amino acids. Trimming left V 1 base short and J 0 bases short, with 4 bases between.

The chain combines TRBV7-6 with TRBJ2-5, with a possible D match to TRBD1 (5 bases). V lost 4 bases and J lost 5, with 17 bases in between. CDR3 length: 15 residues. The germline V gene encodes CDR1 SGHVS and CDR2 FNYEAQ. The CDR3 loop is CASSSPRGGEETQYF. The CDR3 coding sequence is TGTGCCAGCAGCTCCCCAAGGGGTGGCGAGGAGACCCAGTACTTC.

This clone was observed a few times. V is TRBV18 and J is TRBJ2-7, with 8 bases that match TRBD1. Germline values: CDR1 KGHSH, CDR2 LQKENI. The CDR3 runs 16 residues. J was trimmed by 3 bases and V by 3 bases; bases with no gene match: 10. The CDR3 nucleotides are TGTGCCAGCTCACCCGAGGTCGGGACAGGAGACTACGAGCAGTACTTC. Its translation: CASSPEVGTGDYEQYF.

This clone was seen a few times. V and J are TRBV19 and TRBJ1-5; 7 bases fit TRBD1. J gave up 0 bases and V 6 bases, and 5 bases lay outside the gene matches. Germline-derived CDR1 and CDR2 are LNHDA and SQIVND (reference sequence). This CDR3 has 15 residues. CDR3 protein: CASRPQGYSNQPQHF. CDR3 nucleotide sequence: TGTGCCAGTAGACCACAGGGGTATAGCAATCAGCCCCAGCATTTT. Drawing the rest from reference TRBV19 and TRBJ1-5, the complete variable domain is DGGITQSPKYLFRKEGQNVTLSCEQNLNHDAMYWYRQDPGQGLRLIYYSQIVNDFQKGDIAEGYSVSREKKESFPLTVTSAQKNPTAFYLCASRPQGYSNQPQHFGDGTRLSIL.

This chain joins TRBV19 and TRBJ2-3; D is possibly TRBD1 (6 bases). Germline V gene sequence: CDR1 LNHDA, CDR2 SQIVND (reference sequence). This CDR3 has 14 amino acids. The V gene lost 5 bases and the J gene lost 2 bases, with 11 bases spanning the gap. CDR3 region: CASSVGTNTDTQYF. For the CDR3, the DNA is TGTGCCAGTAGTGTCGGGACAAACACAGATACGCAGTATTTT.

The J gene is TRBJ1-2, the V gene TRBV5-4; perhaps TRBD1 as D (6 bases). V shed 9 bases and J shed 6 bases, with 18 bases lying between them. Per germline, CDR1 SGHNT and CDR2 YYREEE (reference sequence). This CDR3 region has 13 residues. The CDR3 DNA reads TGTGCCACTACAAAGACGAAGGGGGATGGCTACACCTTC. Protein product: CATTKTKGDGYTF. Combining the CDR3 with reference TRBV5-4 and TRBJ1-2 gives the whole variable domain ETGVTQSPTHLIKTRGQQVTLRCSSQSGHNTVSWYQQALGQGPQFIFQYYREEENGRGNFPPRFSGLQFPNYSSELNVNALELDDSALYLCATTKTKGDGYTFGSGTRLTVV.

V is TRBV18 and J is TRBJ2-1; TRBD1 matches 10 bases. Germline V gene lookup returns CDR1 KGHSH and CDR2 LQKENI. The V gene end was trimmed by 0 bases and the J gene end by 6 bases; junction bases not matched to a gene: 5. There are 16 residues in the CDR3. CDR3 bases: TGTGCCAGCTCACCACCTAAGACAGGGGGCCGCAATGAGCAGTTCTTC. Amino acid sequence: CASSPPKTGGRNEQFF.

The rearrangement uses TRBV25-1 and TRBJ2-1; 10 positions agree with TRBD2. The ends lost 5 bases at V and 5 bases at J; junction bases unmatched: 6. Germline assignment: CDR1 MGHDK and CDR2 SYGVNS. This CDR3 spans 15 amino acids. The CDR3 sequence: CASSRTSGDDNEQFF. In DNA, the CDR3 is TGTGCCAGCAGTCGTACTAGCGGGGACGACAATGAGCAGTTCTTC.

The CDR3 loop is CASSSYGAESNEQFF. As DNA, the CDR3 is TGTGCCAGCAGCTCCTACGGAGCAGAGAGTAATGAGCAGTTCTTC. The chain is built from TRBV11-2 and TRBJ2-1, with D unresolved. Per germline, CDR1 SGHAT and CDR2 FQNNGV. Trimming stripped 4 bases from V and 7 bases from J, with 17 bases between. This CDR3 has 15 amino acids.

The chain combines TRBV11-2 with TRBJ1-5; D might be TRBD1 (5 bases). Germline-derived CDR1 and CDR2 are SGHAT and FQNNGV. This CDR3 is built from 15 residues. The germline V and J ends were trimmed by 4 bases and 6 bases, with 16 bases remaining between them. CDR3 DNA sequence: TGTGCCAGCAGCTCGGGGGGGGTATTTAGTCAGCCCCAGCATTTT. Protein sequence: CASSSGGVFSQPQHF.

The V call is TRBV29-1, the J call TRBJ1-1; D uncertain. Germline CDR1 is SQVTM and CDR2 is ANQGSEA. CDR3 length: 11 amino acids. V lost 5 bases to trimming and J lost 1 base, with 5 bases between them. This CDR3 reads CSVTPNTEAFF. CDR3 coding DNA: TGCAGCGTTACCCCGAACACTGAAGCTTTCTTT.

This clone was seen a handful of times. V is TRBV28 and J is TRBJ1-1; 8 bases are shared with TRBD1. Germline CDR1 is MDHEN and CDR2 is SYDVKM. The CDR3 has 15 amino acids. The ends lost 6 bases at V and 7 bases at J; junction bases unmatched: 13. The CDR3 bases are TGTGCCAGCAGCGTCTCAGGGGGCGCGAGGGTTGAAGCTTTCTTT. Translating it yields CASSVSGGARVEAFF. The full variable domain, rest sourced from reference TRBV28 and TRBJ1-1, is DVKVTQSSRYLVKRTGEKVFLECVQDMDHENMFWYRQDPGLGLRLIYFSYDVKMKEKGDIPEGYSVSREKKERFSLILESASTNQTSMYLCASSVSGGARVEAFFGQGTRLTVV.

This clone occurred a few times. This rearrangement joins TRBV2 to TRBJ2-7; D remains ambiguous. The CDR3 is made up of 11 amino acids. Germline CDR1 is SNHLY and CDR2 is FYNNEI. Trimming pared 8 bases from V and 7 bases from J, leaving 12 bases between. CDR3 protein: CASQVRGEQYF. In nucleotides, the CDR3 is TGTGCCAGCCAAGTACGAGGTGAGCAGTACTTC. Complete variable domain (other parts from reference TRBV2 and TRBJ2-7): EPEVTQTPSHQVTQMGQEVILRCVPISNHLYFYWYRQILGQKVEFLVSFYNNEISEKSEIFDDQFSVERPDGSNFTLKIRSTKLEDSAMYFCASQVRGEQYFGPGTRLTVT.

The J gene is TRBJ2-5, the V gene TRBV4-1; D remains ambiguous. This CDR3 is 13 amino acids long. The ends were cut back, 5 bases at V and 4 bases at J, with 11 bases in the middle. Germline V gene lookup returns CDR1 MGHRA and CDR2 YSYEKL. CDR3 amino acids: CASSGGIAETQYF. The CDR3 region has the DNA TGCGCCAGCAGCGGCGGCATCGCAGAGACCCAGTACTTC.

The chain couples TRBV6-5 to TRBJ1-2; 8 bases align to TRBD1. This CDR3 comprises 14 residues. The junction had 10 bases not matched to a gene; V was cut back by 6 bases and J by 7 bases. Germline loops: CDR1 MNHEY, CDR2 SVGAGI. CDR3 loop: CASRKSQGALGYTF. The CDR3 coding sequence is TGTGCCAGCAGAAAAAGTCAGGGGGCGCTTGGCTACACCTTC.

This sequence joins TRBV2 and TRBJ2-5, with unresolved D. CDR1 is SNHLY, CDR2 FYNNEI, per germline. The CDR3 is made up of 11 amino acids. V lost 4 bases to trimming and J lost 5 bases, with 5 bases between them. CDR3 sequence: CASSAGETQYF. The CDR3 DNA reads as TGTGCCAGCAGTGCTGGGGAGACCCAGTACTTC.

The V gene is TRBV19, the J gene TRBJ2-3, with D perhaps TRBD2 (6 bases). With 1 base removed from V and 3 bases from J, the gap between germline ends came to 14 bases. The germline CDR1 and CDR2 sequences are LNHDA and SQIVND (reference sequence). This CDR3 contains 16 residues. The CDR3 DNA sequence: TGTGCCAGTAGTATAGCCGGGGACTCGGTGACAGATACGCAGTATTTT. It encodes CASSIAGDSVTDTQYF.

The chain has TRBV5-1 and TRBJ2-1; TRBD1 matches 9 bases. J was trimmed by 3 bases and V by 7 bases; bases with no gene match: 5. Germline V gene lookup returns CDR1 SGHRS and CDR2 YFSETQ. The CDR3 has 14 amino acids. CDR3 DNA sequence: TGCGCCAGCCGCGGGACAGGGATCTACAATGAGCAGTTCTTC. Translating gives CASRGTGIYNEQFF.

This sequence joins TRBV28 and TRBJ2-7, with D perhaps TRBD2 (6 bases). Germline V gene sequence: CDR1 MDHEN, CDR2 SYDVKM. The CDR3 runs 11 residues. V gave up 7 bases and J gave up 9 bases, with 13 bases separating them. CDR3 residues: CASTTAGGQYF. The CDR3 DNA reads as TGTGCCAGCACCACGGCCGGGGGGCAGTACTTC.

The J gene is TRBJ2-1, the V gene TRBV10-1, with D possibly matching TRBD2 (5 bases). V gave up 3 bases and J gave up 5 bases, with 8 bases separating them. The CDR3 spans 13 residues. CDR1 is WNHNN and CDR2 is SYGVQD in the germline V gene (reference sequence). The CDR3, as DNA: TGCGCCAGCAGTGAAGGAGGAGACAATGAGCAGTTCTTC. This encodes CASSEGGDNEQFF.

The V call is TRBV4-1, the J call TRBJ2-5; 13 bases match TRBD2. Germline V lookup: CDR1 MGHRA, CDR2 YSYEKL. This CDR3 comprises 16 residues. The V segment lost 2 bases and the J segment 5 bases; nucleotides outside the gene matches: 5. CDR3 sequence reads: CASSQLLAGGGETQYF. CDR3 sequence (DNA): TGCGCCAGCAGCCAACTACTAGCGGGAGGGGGGGAGACCCAGTACTTC.

The rearrangement joins TRBV19 to TRBJ2-5; D is unclear. Trimming stripped 6 bases from V and 2 bases from J, with 13 bases between. This CDR3 has 14 amino acids. CDR1 is LNHDA, CDR2 SQIVND, per germline (reference sequence). This CDR3 reads CASSGRPPQETQYF. The CDR3 DNA reads TGTGCCAGTAGCGGCAGGCCACCTCAAGAGACCCAGTACTTC.

The gene calls are TRBV12-1 and TRBJ2-7. TRBV12-1 represents a pseudogene. The CDR3 contains 11 residues. The CDR3 reads CASSVSYEQYF. The DNA of the CDR3 is TGTGCCAGCAGCGTTTCCTACGAGCAGTACTTC.

The chain is built from TRBV27 and TRBJ1-2; 8 bases agree with TRBD1. The CDR3 consists of 14 residues. The germline gives CDR1 MNHEY, CDR2 SMNVEV (reference sequence). V lost 3 bases to trimming and J lost 3 bases; unmatched junction nucleotides: 3. CDR3 in DNA: TGTGCCAGCAGTTTGCACAGGGGGTACTATGGCTACACCTTC. It codes for CASSLHRGYYGYTF.

The V and J genes are TRBV9 and TRBJ2-1; D is unclear. The ends were cut back, 1 base at V and 0 bases at J, with 8 bases in the middle. In germline, CDR1 is SGDLS, CDR2 YYNGEE. This CDR3 has 15 residues. The CDR3 nucleotides are TGTGCCAGCAGCGTACGAGGAAACTCCTACAATGAGCAGTTCTTC. As protein: CASSVRGNSYNEQFF.

This clone was seen only a few times. The V call is TRBV5-1, the J call TRBJ2-7; 8 positions agree with TRBD1. Per germline, CDR1 SGHRS and CDR2 YFSETQ. J gave up 7 bases and V 1 base, and 10 bases lay outside the gene matches. The CDR3 runs to 15 residues. CDR3 sequence reads: CASSLKLTGAGEQYF. CDR3 DNA: TGCGCCAGCAGCTTGAAATTGACAGGGGCGGGGGAGCAGTACTTC. Full variable domain (outside the CDR3, taken from reference TRBV5-1 and TRBJ2-7): KAGVTQTPRYLIKTRGQQVTLSCSPISGHRSVSWYQQTPGQGLQFLFEYFSETQRNKGNFPGRFSGRQFSNSRSEMNVSTLELGDSALYLCASSLKLTGAGEQYFGPGTRLTVT.

The V and J genes are TRBV14 and TRBJ2-5; 11 positions agree with TRBD2. J gave up 4 bases and V 6 bases, and 7 bases lay outside the gene matches. CDR3 length equals 15 residues. The V gene's germline CDR1 is SGHDN and CDR2 FVKESK. CDR3 loop: CASSWGLAGGETQYF. CDR3 bases: TGTGCCAGCAGTTGGGGCCTAGCGGGAGGAGAGACCCAGTACTTC. The full variable domain, its missing parts supplied by reference TRBV14 and TRBJ2-5, is EAGVTQFPSHSVIEKGQTVTLRCDPISGHDNLYWYRRVMGKEIKFLLHFVKESKQDESGMPNNRFLAERTGGTYSTLKVQPAELEDSGVYFCASSWGLAGGETQYFGPGTRLLVL.

This chain uses TRBV11-2 with TRBJ2-3, with D possibly being TRBD2 (6 bases). The CDR3 length is 13 residues. The germline V and J ends were trimmed by 3 bases and 5 bases, with 9 bases remaining between them. From germline, CDR1 is SGHAT and CDR2 FQNNGV. The CDR3 loop reads CASSLGGIDTQYF. The CDR3 DNA is TGTGCCAGCAGCTTGGGCGGGATAGATACGCAGTATTTT. The full variable domain, its missing parts supplied by reference TRBV11-2 and TRBJ2-3, is EAGVAQSPRYKIIEKRQSVAFWCNPISGHATLYWYQQILGQGPKLLIQFQNNGVVDDSQLPKDRFSAERLKGVDSTLKIQPAKLEDSAVYLCASSLGGIDTQYFGPGTRLTVL.

The chain carries TRBV5-7 and TRBJ1-4; 7 nucleotides line up with TRBD1. TRBV5-7 is annotated as an ORF whose role is uncertain. CDR3 length: 14 residues. V shed 4 bases and J 8 bases; nucleotides not matched to a gene: 8. CDR3 sequence: CASSENRGSEKLFF. The CDR3 coding sequence is TGTGCCAGCAGCGAAAACAGGGGCTCCGAAAAACTGTTTTTT.